What follows describes a single T cell receptor beta chain. The antigen it recognizes is unknown. Base qualities were left out, and no much larger clone turns up one base away. CD8 naive samples were CD45RO-negative cells positively selected for CCR7, giving a CD45RA+CCR7+ population that excluded TemRA cells. Healthy HIV-negative adults with no recently reported acute infections or vaccinations were included as donors. Every donor was a Caucasian adult residing in Nashville, Tennessee, USA. Blood was collected by leukapheresis, and PBMCs were isolated by Ficoll-Histopaque density gradient centrifugation and then cryopreserved in liquid nitrogen vapor phase. Analytical flow cytometry was used to check the purity and quantity of each magnetically sorted T cell population. From each sorted fraction, genomic DNA was isolated and quantified by UV absorbance on a Nanodrop 2000c. These data belong to a study of shared clonotypes between healthy human individuals (dated by TCRdb to the early 2020s). For the study in its entirety: A couple of women and a few men aged 18 to 49 years were included in the cohort. To estimate repertoire size and how much clonotypes are shared between individuals, the study performed deep sequencing of blood TCR repertoires from five healthy adults. To increase sequencing depth and limit assay-specific biases, TCR repertoire library preparation and sequencing were carried out by different laboratories using diverse techniques. For each donor, three plates each were used for CD4 naive and CD4 memory, two plates were used for CD8 naive, and one plate was used for CD8 memory. Leukapheresis yielded between about 0.94 and 10 billion PBMCs per donor.

General conclusions and limits of the study: Pairwise subsampling indicated that sequencing depth was expected to affect the degree of clonotype sharing among donors. The genetic and exposure-history diversity represented was limited by the small number of donors. Even with the large sequencing depth, rarefaction of the sorted-subset datasets indicated that sequencing was incomplete. Higher generation probabilities were observed for clonotypes shared by all four sorted-subset donors than for non-shared clonotypes. Sharing across a handful of donors was observed for around 5% of naive CD4, less than 4% of naive CD8, about 2.3% of memory CD4, and roughly 0.4% of memory CD8 clonotypes. Sampling was restricted to blood, and TCR repertoires in tissue are likely to differ from TCR repertoires in blood. Naive subsets generally had larger estimated clonotype richness than memory subsets.

Using the deep immunoSEQ assay, TCR CDR3 regions were amplified from genomic DNA by multiplex PCR. For each cell subset, the extracted genomic DNA was distributed evenly across all wells of several immunoSEQ 96-well plates, and each plate served as one replicate. For sorted subsets, each replicate PCR was loaded with roughly 200 ng genomic DNA, equivalent to 32,000 or so T cell genomes. Purified libraries were measured with a Qubit 3.0 fluorometer, size-checked on a Bioanalyzer 2100, and measured again with the KAPA Library Quantification kit. Every immunoSEQ 96-well plate was sequenced on a dedicated single-read 150-cycle Illumina NextSeq 550 flow cell. As for how the authors treated the data: The immunoSEQ output contained only junctional sequences without quality scores, so filtering could not match that applied to full-length reads. Sequences were annotated with PyIR, a Python wrapper for IgBLAST v1.9, and V/J genes and CDR3 were assigned using IMGT germline references. Reads with weak V/J assignments (E-value above 1e-6), missing CDR3, stop codons, out-of-frame junctions, or ambiguous translated residues were removed. A V3J clonotype was defined by an identical inferred V gene, J gene, and CDR3 amino acid sequence. To compute the percentage overlap between repertoires, the number of shared unique clonotypes was divided by the size of the smaller repertoire. Three approaches were used to assess repertoire richness: RTK rarefaction, the Chao1 estimator, and Recon v2.1 estimates of unobserved clonotypes. Generation probabilities were computed with OLGA for all TCRbeta clonotypes obtained by the gDNA method from a handful of donors. The immuneACCESS repertoire file appears here via TCRdb, limited to in-frame rearrangements. These files lack a portion of the clones; in checked studies, under half of the deficit traces to unresolved V genes, and the cause of the others is not known. That table gives V, J and clone size, and the DNA gave D and trimming. This sample lists about 1,800,000 clones; over 85% were detected once. The ten top clones hold less than 1.5% of the sample.

Sequencing was performed on naive CD8+ T cells sorted from blood. The sample's cell subset or site label, decoded: CD45RA+CCR7+. This clonotype was sampled from a man aged 18-30 years in good health.

The CDR3 reads as follows: CASSSTGTITDTQYF. The sequence in DNA is TGTGCCAGTAGTAGTACGGGTACAATCACAGATACGCAGTATTTT. The chain employs TRBV19 and TRBJ2-3, with the D gene not clear enough to name. There are 15 amino acids in the CDR3, from cysteine to phenylalanine inclusive. Just the 45-base CDR3 DNA is kept, in frame starting at base 1. At the junction V is shortened by 4 bases and J by 2 bases, with 13 bases in between. The germline V gene (reference sequence) supplies CDR1 LNHDA and CDR2 SQIVND.